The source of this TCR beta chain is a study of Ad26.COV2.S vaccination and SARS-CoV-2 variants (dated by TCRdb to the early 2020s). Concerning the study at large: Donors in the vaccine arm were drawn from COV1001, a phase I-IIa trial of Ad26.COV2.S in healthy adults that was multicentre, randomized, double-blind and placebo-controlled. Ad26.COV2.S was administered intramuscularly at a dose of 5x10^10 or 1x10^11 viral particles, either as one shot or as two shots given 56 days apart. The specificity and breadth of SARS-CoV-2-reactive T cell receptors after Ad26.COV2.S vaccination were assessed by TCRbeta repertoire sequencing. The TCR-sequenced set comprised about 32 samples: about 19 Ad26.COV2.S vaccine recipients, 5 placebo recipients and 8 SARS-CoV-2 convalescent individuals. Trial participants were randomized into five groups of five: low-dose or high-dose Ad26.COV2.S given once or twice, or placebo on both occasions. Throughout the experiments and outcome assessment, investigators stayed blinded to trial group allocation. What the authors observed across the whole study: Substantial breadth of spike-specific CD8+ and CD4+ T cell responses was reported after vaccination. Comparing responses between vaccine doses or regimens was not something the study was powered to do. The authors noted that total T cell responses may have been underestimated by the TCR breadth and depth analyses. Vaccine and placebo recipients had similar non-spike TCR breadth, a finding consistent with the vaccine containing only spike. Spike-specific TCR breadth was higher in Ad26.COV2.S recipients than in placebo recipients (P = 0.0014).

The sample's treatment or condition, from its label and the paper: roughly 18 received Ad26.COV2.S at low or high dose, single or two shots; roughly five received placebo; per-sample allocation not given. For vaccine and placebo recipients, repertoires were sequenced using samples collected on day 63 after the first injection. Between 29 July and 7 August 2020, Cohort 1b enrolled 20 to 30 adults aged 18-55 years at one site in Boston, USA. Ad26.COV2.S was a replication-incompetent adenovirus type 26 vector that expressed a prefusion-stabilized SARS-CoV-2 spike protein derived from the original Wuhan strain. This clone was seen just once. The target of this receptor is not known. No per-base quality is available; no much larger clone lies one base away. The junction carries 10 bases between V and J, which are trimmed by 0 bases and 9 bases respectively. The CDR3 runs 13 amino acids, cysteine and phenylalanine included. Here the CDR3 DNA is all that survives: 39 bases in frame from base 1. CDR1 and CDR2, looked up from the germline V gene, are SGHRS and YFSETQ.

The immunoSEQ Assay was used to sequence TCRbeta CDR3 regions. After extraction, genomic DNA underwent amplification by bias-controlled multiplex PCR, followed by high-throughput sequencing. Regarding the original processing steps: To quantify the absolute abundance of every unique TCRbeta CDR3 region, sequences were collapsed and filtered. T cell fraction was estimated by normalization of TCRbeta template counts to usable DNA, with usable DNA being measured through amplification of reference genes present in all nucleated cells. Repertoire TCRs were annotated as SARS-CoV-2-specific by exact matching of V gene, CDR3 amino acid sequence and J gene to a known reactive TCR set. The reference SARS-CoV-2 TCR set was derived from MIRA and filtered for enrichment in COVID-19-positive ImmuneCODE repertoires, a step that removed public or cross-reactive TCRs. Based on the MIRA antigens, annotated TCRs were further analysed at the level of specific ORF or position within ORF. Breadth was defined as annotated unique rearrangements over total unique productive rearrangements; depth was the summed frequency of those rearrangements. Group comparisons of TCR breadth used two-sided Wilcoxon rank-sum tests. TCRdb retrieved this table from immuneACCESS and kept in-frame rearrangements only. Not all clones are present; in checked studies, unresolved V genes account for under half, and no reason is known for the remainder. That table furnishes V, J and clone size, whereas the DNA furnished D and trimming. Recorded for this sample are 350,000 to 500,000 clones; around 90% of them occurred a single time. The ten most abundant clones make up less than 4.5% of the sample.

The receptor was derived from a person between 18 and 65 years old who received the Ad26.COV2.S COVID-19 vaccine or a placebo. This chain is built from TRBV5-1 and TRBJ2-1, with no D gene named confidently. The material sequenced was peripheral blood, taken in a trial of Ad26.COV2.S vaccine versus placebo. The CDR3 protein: CASSLGPAAEQFF. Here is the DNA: TGCGCCAGCAGCTTGGGCCCCGCAGCTGAGCAGTTCTTC.